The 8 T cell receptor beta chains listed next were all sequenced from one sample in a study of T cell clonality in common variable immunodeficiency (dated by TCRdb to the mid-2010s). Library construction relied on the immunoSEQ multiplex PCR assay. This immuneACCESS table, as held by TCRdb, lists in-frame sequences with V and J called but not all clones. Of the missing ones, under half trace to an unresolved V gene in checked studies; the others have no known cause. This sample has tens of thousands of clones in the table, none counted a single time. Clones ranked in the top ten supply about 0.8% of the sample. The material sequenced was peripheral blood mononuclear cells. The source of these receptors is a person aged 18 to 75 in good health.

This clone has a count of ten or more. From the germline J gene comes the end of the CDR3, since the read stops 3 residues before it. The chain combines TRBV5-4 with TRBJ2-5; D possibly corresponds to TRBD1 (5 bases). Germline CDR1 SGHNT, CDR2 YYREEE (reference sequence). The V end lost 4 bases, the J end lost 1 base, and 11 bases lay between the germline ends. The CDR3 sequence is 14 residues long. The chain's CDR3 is CASSQYRFQETQYF. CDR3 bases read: TGTGCCAGCAGCCAATACAGGTTCCAAGAGACC.

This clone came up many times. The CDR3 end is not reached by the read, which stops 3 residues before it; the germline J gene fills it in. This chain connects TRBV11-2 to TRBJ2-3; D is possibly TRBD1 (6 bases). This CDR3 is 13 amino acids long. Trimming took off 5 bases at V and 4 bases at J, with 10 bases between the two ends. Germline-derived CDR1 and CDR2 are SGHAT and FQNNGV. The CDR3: CASSTGTADTQYF. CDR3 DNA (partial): TGTGCCAGCAGCACAGGGACGGCAGATACG.

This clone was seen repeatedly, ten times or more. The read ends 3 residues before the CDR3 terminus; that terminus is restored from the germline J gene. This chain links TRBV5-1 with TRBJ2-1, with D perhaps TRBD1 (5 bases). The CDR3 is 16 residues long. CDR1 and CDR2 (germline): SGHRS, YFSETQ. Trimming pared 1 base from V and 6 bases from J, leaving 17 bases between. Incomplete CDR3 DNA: TGCGCCAGCAGCTTGCCTGGGGCCGGCTCAGGCAATGAG. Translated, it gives CASSLPGAGSGNE. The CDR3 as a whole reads CASSLPGAGSGNEQFF.

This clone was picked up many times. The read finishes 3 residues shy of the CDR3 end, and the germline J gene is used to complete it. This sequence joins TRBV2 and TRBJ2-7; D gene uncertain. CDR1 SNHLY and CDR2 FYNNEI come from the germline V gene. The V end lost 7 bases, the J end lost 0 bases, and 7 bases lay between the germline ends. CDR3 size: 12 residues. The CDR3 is CASTLSSYEQYF. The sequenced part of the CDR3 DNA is TGTGCCAGCACACTGAGCTCCTACGAG.

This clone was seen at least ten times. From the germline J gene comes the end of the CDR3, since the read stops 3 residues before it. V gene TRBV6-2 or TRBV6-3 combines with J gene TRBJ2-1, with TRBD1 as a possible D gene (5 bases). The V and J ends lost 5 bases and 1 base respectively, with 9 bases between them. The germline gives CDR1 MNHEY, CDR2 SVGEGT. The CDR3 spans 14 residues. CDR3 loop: CASSDQGSYNEQFF. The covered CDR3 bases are TGTGCCAGCAGTGACCAGGGTTCCTACAATGAG.

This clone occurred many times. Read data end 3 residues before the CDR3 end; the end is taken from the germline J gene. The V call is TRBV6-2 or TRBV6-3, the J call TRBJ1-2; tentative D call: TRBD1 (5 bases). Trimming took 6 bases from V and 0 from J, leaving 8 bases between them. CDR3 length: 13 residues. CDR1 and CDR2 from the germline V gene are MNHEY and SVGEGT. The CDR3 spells CASSQGANYGYTF. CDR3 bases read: TGTGCCAGCAGCCAGGGTGCTAACTATGGC.

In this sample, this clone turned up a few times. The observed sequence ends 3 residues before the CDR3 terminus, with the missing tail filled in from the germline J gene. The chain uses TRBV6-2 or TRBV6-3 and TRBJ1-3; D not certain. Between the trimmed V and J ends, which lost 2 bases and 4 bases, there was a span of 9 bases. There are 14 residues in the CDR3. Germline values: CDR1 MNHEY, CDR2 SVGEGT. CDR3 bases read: TGTGCCAGCAGTTACACGCCCAGGGGAAACACC. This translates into CASSYTPRGNT. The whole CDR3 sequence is CASSYTPRGNTIYF.

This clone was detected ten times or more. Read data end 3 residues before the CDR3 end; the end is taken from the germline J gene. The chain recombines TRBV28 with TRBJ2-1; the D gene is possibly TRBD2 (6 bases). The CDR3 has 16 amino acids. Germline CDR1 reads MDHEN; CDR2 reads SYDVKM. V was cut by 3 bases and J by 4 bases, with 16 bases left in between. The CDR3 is CASSFRASAAYNEQFF. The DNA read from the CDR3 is TGTGCCAGCAGTTTCCGGGCTAGCGCGGCTTACAATGAG.